The table lists the clone carrying this TCR beta chain with a few counts. Its cognate antigen is unknown. The data stem from a study of T-cell memory formation after mild COVID-19. Looking at the study overall: Largely, TCR clusters stayed within a single donor. Overall study results and limits: Several responding clones turned up in pre-infection memory, indicating that cross-reactive memory may have taken part. Later expanders leaned CD4+, whereas day 15 to 85 contracting clones were balanced CD4/CD8.

The CDR3 runs to 14 residues. Germline V CDR1 and CDR2: SQVTM, ANQGSEA. Trimming stripped 7 bases from V and 1 base from J, with 16 bases between. In TCRdb, the 5' RACE reads were re-called with MiXCR into one record per CDR3 protein. This sample has about 110,000 distinct CDR3 sequences, with about a sixth found just once. The sequence was collected from a young man who had mild COVID-19 (a few samples of this study predate the infection). Cell type and time point are not known. Material: PBMCs or a T cell subset sorted from them (not recorded which). The V and J genes are TRBV29-1 and TRBJ1-1; the D gene is possibly TRBD1 (5 bases). The CDR3 DNA follows: TGCAGCGCCGGACTGGAGGGGTGGAACACTGAAGCTTTCTTT. Encoded protein: CSAGLEGWNTEAFF.